The 20 T cell receptor beta chains presented below share a single source sample, sequenced in a study of CD8 T cells in Susac syndrome (dated 2019 in TCRdb). The library was obtained by the immunoSEQ multiplex PCR assay. RNA was extracted using the RNeasy kit, and about 0.45 to 1 ug of the RNA was reverse transcribed with random hexamers. Starting from the raw public reads, TCRdb applied fastp trimming at Q25, assembled clones with MiXCR and retained in-frame beta chains. CDR3 protein duplicates are merged, each entry listing the most common genes and DNA. The sample records about 120,000 distinct CDR3 sequences, around 95% of which are singletons. The ten biggest clones cover 0.2% to 0.25% of the sample. Sequenced material: CD8+ T cells from PBMCs. These receptors were obtained from a human donor with Susac syndrome.

The rearrangement uses TRBV15 and TRBJ2-3; 8 bases line up with TRBD1. This CDR3 spans 16 amino acids. Germline loops: CDR1 LNHNV, CDR2 YYDKDF (reference sequence). Trimming removed 0 bases from V and 4 bases from J; junction bases left unmatched: 6. The CDR3 DNA reads TGTGCCACCAGCAGAGATCCCGGGACAGGATCAGATACGCAGTATTTT. It translates to CATSRDPGTGSDTQYF.

CDR3 DNA sequence: TGCAGTGCTAGAGTAGGGGGACTAGCGGGGGGGCCGTCAGAGACCCAGTACTTC. Amino acid sequence: CSARVGGLAGGPSETQYF. The chain uses TRBV20-1 and TRBJ2-5; 16 bases match TRBD2. Germline V gene lookup returns CDR1 DFQATT and CDR2 SNEGSKA (reference sequence). This CDR3 has 18 amino acids. V trimming: 1 base; J trimming: 4 bases; junction bases outside the gene matches: 9.

V is TRBV5-4 and J is TRBJ2-5; D assignment may be TRBD1 or TRBD2 (6 bases each). The CDR3 spans 14 residues. Germline loops: CDR1 SGHNT, CDR2 YYREEE (reference sequence). V lost 4 bases to trimming and J lost 4 bases, with 14 bases between them. The CDR3 sequence is CASSAWGAIETQYF. DNA of the CDR3: TGTGCCAGCAGCGCTTGGGGGGCCATAGAGACCCAGTACTTC.

The chain employs TRBV5-1 and TRBJ2-7; 7 bases line up with TRBD1. The CDR3 spans 14 residues. Germline CDR1 is SGHRS and CDR2 is YFSETQ. The ends lost 4 bases at V and 3 bases at J; junction bases unmatched: 7. The CDR3 sequence: CASSTTGTDYEQYF. The CDR3 DNA follows: TGCGCCAGCAGCACCACTGGGACAGACTACGAGCAGTACTTC. The complete variable domain, with remaining parts taken from reference TRBV5-1 and TRBJ2-7, reads KAGVTQTPRYLIKTRGQQVTLSCSPISGHRSVSWYQQTPGQGLQFLFEYFSETQRNKGNFPGRFSGRQFSNSRSEMNVSTLELGDSALYLCASSTTGTDYEQYFGPGTRLTVT.

The chain links TRBV12-3 or TRBV12-4 to TRBJ2-5; tentatively, D is TRBD1 or TRBD2 (5 bases each). The V gene lost 2 bases and the J gene lost 0 bases, with 10 bases spanning the gap. The CDR3 runs to 15 residues. This chain's CDR3 is CASSLLGVYQETQYF. CDR3 in DNA: TGTGCCAGCAGTTTATTGGGGGTGTACCAAGAGACCCAGTACTTC.

The J gene is TRBJ1-2, the V gene TRBV20-1; D uncertain. This CDR3 comprises 16 residues. Trimming removed 2 bases at V and 5 bases at J, with 21 bases between. The germline CDR1 and CDR2 sequences are DFQATT and SNEGSKA (reference sequence). The CDR3 DNA follows: TGCAGTGCTAGACTGCCGGATCGGACGGGGATTTATGGCTACACCTTC. Its translation is CSARLPDRTGIYGYTF.

V gene TRBV12-3 or TRBV12-4 combines with J gene TRBJ1-2; perhaps TRBD1 as D (5 bases). Between the trimmed V and J ends, which lost 3 bases and 8 bases, there was a span of 10 bases. This CDR3 has 12 amino acids. CDR3 nucleotides: TGTGCCAGCAGTTTGTTGGGGACGGGCTACACCTTC. It codes for CASSLLGTGYTF.

V gene TRBV27 combines with J gene TRBJ1-1, with 7 bases aligning to TRBD1. The CDR3 has 14 amino acids. Trimming removed 5 bases from V and 5 bases from J; junction bases left unmatched: 8. Germline-derived CDR1 and CDR2 are MNHEY and SMNVEV (reference sequence). The CDR3, as DNA: TGTGCCAGCAGTCCGAGGGGGCGCGGGACTGAAGCTTTCTTT. Protein sequence: CASSPRGRGTEAFF.

The chain links TRBV29-1 to TRBJ1-4; D not resolved. CDR3 length: 12 residues. Looked up from germline, CDR1 is SQVTM and CDR2 is ANQGSEA. The V gene lost 7 bases and the J gene lost 9 bases, with 15 bases spanning the gap. CDR3 sequence reads: CSAGRVRKKLFF. The CDR3 DNA is TGCAGCGCCGGGAGGGTGAGGAAAAAACTGTTTTTT.

This sequence joins TRBV5-4 and TRBJ2-1; 8 bases line up with TRBD2. Losses at the gene ends were 4 bases for V and 2 bases for J; bases not matched to a gene: 14. The CDR3 is 18 amino acids. Germline loops: CDR1 SGHNT, CDR2 YYREEE (reference sequence). The CDR3 DNA reads TGTGCCAGCAGCCCTCAACCCCCGGGACTAGTGACCTACAATGAGCAGTTCTTC. Protein product: CASSPQPPGLVTYNEQFF.

The chain couples TRBV6-6 to TRBJ1-6, with D possibly being TRBD1 (5 bases). Germline CDR1 is MNHNY and CDR2 is SVGAGI (reference sequence). Trimming took 4 bases from V and 13 from J, leaving 23 bases between them. The CDR3 runs 16 residues. CDR3 DNA sequence: TGTGCCAGCAGTTTTTCGACAATGGGGCCGCCGGGGCCCCTCCACTTT. Translated: CASSFSTMGPPGPLHF.

The chain recombines TRBV4-2 with TRBJ1-5, with 8 bases identical to TRBD1. The CDR3 covers 14 residues. V was clipped by 0 bases and J by 7 bases; unmatched bases: 2. Germline CDR1 is LGHNA and CDR2 is YNFKEQ. The CDR3 nucleotides are TGTGCCAGCAGCCAAGAGGACAGGGTACAGCCCCAGCATTTT. This sequence encodes CASSQEDRVQPQHF.

V gene TRBV19 combines with J gene TRBJ2-5; tentatively, D is TRBD1 (6 bases). From germline, CDR1 is LNHDA and CDR2 SQIVND (reference sequence). Trimming took 5 bases from V and 1 from J, leaving 11 bases between them. This CDR3 has 14 amino acids. CDR3 sequence (DNA): TGTGCCAGTAGTTGGGGGACACCCCAAGAGACCCAGTACTTC. This encodes CASSWGTPQETQYF.

This chain uses TRBV7-6 with TRBJ2-5; D is ambiguous. There are 14 residues in the CDR3. Germline CDR1 SGHVS, CDR2 FNYEAQ. Trimming stripped 2 bases from V and 5 bases from J, with 12 bases between. The CDR3 loop reads CASSLRTQGETQYF. The DNA of the CDR3 is TGTGCCAGCAGCTTAAGGACCCAAGGGGAGACCCAGTACTTC.

The J gene is TRBJ1-1, the V gene TRBV2, with unresolved D. V was pared by 9 bases and J by 1 base, with 9 bases between. CDR3 length: 12 residues. CDR1 and CDR2 (germline): SNHLY, FYNNEI. CDR3 amino acids: CARLSENTEAFF. In DNA form, the CDR3 reads TGTGCCAGACTCTCAGAGAACACTGAAGCTTTCTTT.

V usage is TRBV30 and J usage is TRBJ1-1, with TRBD1 as a possible D gene (5 bases). V was pared by 3 bases and J by 7 bases, with 15 bases between. The germline gives CDR1 GTSNPN, CDR2 SVGIG (reference sequence). The CDR3 is made up of 13 amino acids. CDR3 residues: CAWRGQGLVEAFF. CDR3 coding DNA: TGTGCCTGGAGGGGGCAGGGTCTGGTTGAAGCTTTCTTT.

The J gene is TRBJ2-1, the V gene TRBV6-5; the D is unclear. Germline values: CDR1 MNHEY, CDR2 SVGAGI. This CDR3 spans 14 amino acids. The V and J ends lost 5 bases and 5 bases respectively, with 13 bases between them. CDR3 loop: CASSINTPNNEQFF. CDR3 in DNA: TGTGCCAGCAGTATCAACACCCCAAACAATGAGCAGTTCTTC.

CDR3 sequence (DNA): TGTGCCAGCAGCGTAGGGACTAGCGGGAGTTACGAGCAGTACTTC. This gives the protein CASSVGTSGSYEQYF. The chain couples TRBV9 to TRBJ2-7, with 13 bases that match TRBD2. Germline CDR1 and CDR2: SGDLS and YYNGEE. The CDR3 spans 15 residues. The ends lost 0 bases at V and 4 bases at J; junction bases unmatched: 1.

Worth noting for this clonotype: One end of the junction varies from germline; a read error may be responsible. This chain uses TRBV7-3 with TRBJ2-5; 11 nucleotides line up with TRBD2. Germline assignment: CDR1 SGHTA and CDR2 FQGTGA. CDR3 length equals 15 residues. The CDR3 DNA reads TGTGCCAGCAGCCTAACTAGCGGGGGAGGTGAGACCCAGTACTTC. It yields the protein CASSLTSGGGETQYF.

The chain joins TRBV13 to TRBJ2-5; 13 bases map to TRBD2. The CDR3 is 15 amino acids. Germline CDR1 and CDR2: PRHDT and FYEKMQ (reference sequence). The trim removed 5 bases at V and 3 bases at J, leaving 3 bases unmatched. The CDR3 DNA is TGTGCCAGCAGCGGCGGGACTAGCGGGGAAGAGACCCAGTACTTC. It translates to CASSGGTSGEETQYF.